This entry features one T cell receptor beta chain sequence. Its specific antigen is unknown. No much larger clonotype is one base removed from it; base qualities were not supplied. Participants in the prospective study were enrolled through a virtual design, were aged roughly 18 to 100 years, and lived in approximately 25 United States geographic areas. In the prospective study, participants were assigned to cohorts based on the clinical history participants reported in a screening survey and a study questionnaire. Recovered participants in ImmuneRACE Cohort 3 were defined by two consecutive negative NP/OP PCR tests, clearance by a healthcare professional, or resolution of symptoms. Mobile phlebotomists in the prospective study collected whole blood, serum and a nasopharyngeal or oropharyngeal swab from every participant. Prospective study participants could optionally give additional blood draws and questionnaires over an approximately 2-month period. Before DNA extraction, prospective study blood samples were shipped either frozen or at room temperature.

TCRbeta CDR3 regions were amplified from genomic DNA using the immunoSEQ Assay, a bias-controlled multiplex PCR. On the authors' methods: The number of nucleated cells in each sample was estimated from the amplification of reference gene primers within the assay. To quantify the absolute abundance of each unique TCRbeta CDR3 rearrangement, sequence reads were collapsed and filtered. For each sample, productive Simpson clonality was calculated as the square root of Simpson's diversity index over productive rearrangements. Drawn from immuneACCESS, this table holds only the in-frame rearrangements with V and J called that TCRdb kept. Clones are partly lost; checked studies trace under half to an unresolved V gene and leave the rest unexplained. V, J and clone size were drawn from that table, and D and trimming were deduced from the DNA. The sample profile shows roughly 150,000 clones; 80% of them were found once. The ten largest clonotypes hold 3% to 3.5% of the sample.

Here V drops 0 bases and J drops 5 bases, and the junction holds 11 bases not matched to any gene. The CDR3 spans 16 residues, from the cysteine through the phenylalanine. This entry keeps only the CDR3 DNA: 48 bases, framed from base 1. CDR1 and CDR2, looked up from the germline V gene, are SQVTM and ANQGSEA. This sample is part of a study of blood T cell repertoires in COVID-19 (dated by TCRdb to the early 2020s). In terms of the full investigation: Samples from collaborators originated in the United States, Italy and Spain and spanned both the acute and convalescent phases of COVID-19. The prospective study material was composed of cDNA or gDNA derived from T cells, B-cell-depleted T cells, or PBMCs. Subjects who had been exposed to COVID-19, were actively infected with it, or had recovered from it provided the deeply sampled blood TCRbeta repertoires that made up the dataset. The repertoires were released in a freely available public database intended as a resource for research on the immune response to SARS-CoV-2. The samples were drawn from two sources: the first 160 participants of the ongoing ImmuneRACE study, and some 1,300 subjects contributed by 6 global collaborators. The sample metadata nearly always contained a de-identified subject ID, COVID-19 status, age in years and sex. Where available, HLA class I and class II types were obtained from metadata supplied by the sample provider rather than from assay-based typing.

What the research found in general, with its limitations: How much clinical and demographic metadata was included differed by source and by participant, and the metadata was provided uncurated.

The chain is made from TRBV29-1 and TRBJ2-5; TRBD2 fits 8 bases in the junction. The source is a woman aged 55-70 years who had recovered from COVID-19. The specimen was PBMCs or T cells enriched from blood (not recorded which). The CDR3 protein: CSVEDLWASGQETQYF. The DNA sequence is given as TGCAGCGTTGAAGATCTATGGGCTAGCGGGCAGGAGACCCAGTACTTC.